This is a list of T cell receptor beta chains from one sample in a study of blood T cell repertoires in COVID-19. Using immunoSEQ multiplex PCR, the repertoire was profiled, and TCRdb retains in-frame clones only, with some absent. The sample has roughly 120,000 clones; approximately 79% are singletons. The source material was peripheral blood. These receptors all come from a man aged 50 or older with acute or convalescent COVID-19. Each CDR3 is given with its conserved first and last residue. D genes are given only for firm matches. Only some rows state a clone size, as once, few, many or a class for expanded clones.

d_call | clone_size | j_call | v_call | cdr3_nt | cdr3_aa
TRBD1 | - | TRBJ2-2 | TRBV5-1 | TGCGCCAGCAGTCCGGGACAGGGGAGGAACGGGGAGCTGTTTTTT | CASSPGQGRNGELFF
- | few | TRBJ1-3 | TRBV7-2 | TGTGCCAGCAGCTTCGAGGTTGGATCTGGAAACACCATATATTTT | CASSFEVGSGNTIYF
- | - | TRBJ2-7 | TRBV6-5 | TGTGCCAGCAGCCGTTCTCCTAGGTACGAGCAGTACTTC | CASSRSPRYEQYF
TRBD2 | - | TRBJ2-1 | TRBV3-1/TRBV3-2 | TGTGCCAGCAGCCAAACGGCGGGGGGGAATGAGCAGTTCTTC | CASSQTAGGNEQFF
- | - | TRBJ1-5 | TRBV5-1 | TGCGCCAGCAGCTTGACGGCAGGGGATGGCAATCAGCCCCAGCATTTT | CASSLTAGDGNQPQHF
TRBD1 | few | TRBJ2-1 | TRBV27 | TGTGCCAGCAGTCCGAGACAGGGGTACTACAATGAGCAGTTCTTC | CASSPRQGYYNEQFF
TRBD2 | few | TRBJ2-5 | TRBV19 | TGTGCCAGTAGTATCTCCGGGACTAGCGGCCAAGAGACCCAGTACTTC | CASSISGTSGQETQYF
- | - | TRBJ1-2 | TRBV12-3/TRBV12-4 | TGTGCCAGCAGCCCCTCGCCCCGCGATGGCTACACCTTC | CASSPSPRDGYTF
- | - | TRBJ2-2 | TRBV5-1 | TGCGCCAGCAGCTTGGGCGGGTCCAACACCGGGGAGCTGTTTTTT | CASSLGGSNTGELFF
TRBD1 | - | TRBJ2-1 | TRBV11-1 | TGTGCCAGCAGCTTACTGGGACAGGGTTACTACAATGAGCAGTTCTTC | CASSLLGQGYYNEQFF